This TCR beta chain came from a study of cytomegalovirus exposure and HLA in healthy donors. This clone was observed a few times. The CDR3 has 14 amino acids. Germline V gives CDR1 SGHRS, CDR2 YFSETQ. Trimming pared 3 bases from V and 4 bases from J, leaving 13 bases between. The PCR made use of 60 Vbeta and 13 Jbeta primers. TCRdb's table, derived via immunoSEQ multiplex PCR, lists solely in-frame clones and lacks some. There are about 90,000 clones in the sample; more than 55% occur only once, and 4.5% to 7% lies in the top ten. The sequence was collected from a woman aged 25 to 39 in good health and CMV-seropositive. Input material: PBMCs. V gene TRBV5-1 combines with J gene TRBJ2-5, with D possibly matching TRBD2 (5 bases). CDR3 nucleotides: TGCGCCAGCAGCTCCCAAGGTAGCGTAGAGACCCAGTACTTC. It yields the protein CASSSQGSVETQYF.